The source of this T cell receptor beta chain is a study of beta chain features in type 1 diabetes. Findings of the study overall: For cells with high TCR expression, cDNA sequencing could yield over-representation. Insertion counts at VDJ junctions were lower in type 1 diabetes patients, who also showed more deletions there. Among patients with Type 1 diabetes, TCRB CDR3s were moderately but significantly shorter in every one of the four CD4+ subsets.

Germline assignment: CDR1 LGHNA and CDR2 YNFKEQ. The V gene end was trimmed by 1 base and the J gene end by 4 bases; junction bases not matched to a gene: 10. This CDR3 spans 17 amino acids. Sequencing targeted expressed TCRB transcripts, as all isolated RNA had been reverse transcribed. Each sample of naive, central memory or regulatory T cells had, on average, about 3.6 million reads. Repertoires were generated with immunoSEQ multiplex PCR, while TCRdb's copy carries only in-frame clones and drops some. The repertoire holds about 170,000 clones, with approximately 7.8% as singletons. This clone turned up a few times. Its antigen is unidentified.

The sequence came from a woman between 40 and 55 years old with type 1 diabetes. The sequenced material came from central memory CD4+ T cells from blood. The chain joins TRBV4-2 to TRBJ1-5, with 7 bases lining up with TRBD1. For the CDR3, the DNA is TGTGCCAGCAGCCAAGGGGTGGAAGGGGGCGCGAATCAGCCCCAGCATTTT. Its protein product is CASSQGVEGGANQPQHF.